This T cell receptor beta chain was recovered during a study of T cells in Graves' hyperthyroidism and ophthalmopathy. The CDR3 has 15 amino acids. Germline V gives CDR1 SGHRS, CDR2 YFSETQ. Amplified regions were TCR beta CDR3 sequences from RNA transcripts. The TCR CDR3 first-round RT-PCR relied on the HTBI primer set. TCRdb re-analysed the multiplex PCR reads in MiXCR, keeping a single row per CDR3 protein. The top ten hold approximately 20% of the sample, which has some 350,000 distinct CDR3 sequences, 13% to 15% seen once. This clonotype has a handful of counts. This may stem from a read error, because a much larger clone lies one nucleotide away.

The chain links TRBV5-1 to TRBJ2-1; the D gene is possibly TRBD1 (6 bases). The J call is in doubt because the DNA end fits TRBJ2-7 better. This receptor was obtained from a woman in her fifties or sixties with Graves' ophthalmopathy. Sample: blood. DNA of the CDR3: TGCGCCAGCGAGCAACAGGGAAATAAGAACAATGAGCAGTACTTC. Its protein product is CASEQQGNKNNEQYF.